These 22 T cell receptor beta chains share one sample of origin, sequenced in a study of OX40 agonist ivuxolimab in advanced cancers. Method: immunoSEQ multiplex PCR; TCRdb's copy keeps in-frame clones and lacks some. The sample lists 80,000 or so clones, just under 90% occurring once. This specimen consisted of CD4+ or CD8+ T cells sorted from blood, obtained in a trial of the OX40 agonist ivuxolimab. These receptors originate from an adult with an advanced solid tumor such as melanoma, head and neck, liver or kidney cancer.

The chain has TRBV7-6 and TRBJ1-4; 7 nucleotides agree with TRBD1. The CDR3 has 13 amino acids. The V segment lost 5 bases and the J segment 8 bases; nucleotides outside the gene matches: 5. Germline CDR1 is SGHVS and CDR2 is FNYEAQ. This CDR3 is CASSRQGGEKLFF. CDR3 sequence (DNA): TGTGCCAGCAGCAGGCAGGGGGGAGAAAAACTGTTTTTT.

The chain combines TRBV2 with TRBJ1-2, with D tentatively TRBD1 (5 bases). V lost 3 bases and J 0 bases, leaving 8 bases between the germline ends. CDR3 length: 14 amino acids. Germline lookup yields CDR1 SNHLY and CDR2 FYNNEI. The CDR3, as DNA: TGTGCCAGCAGTGATCTGGGGGCTAACTATGGCTACACCTTC. Translated: CASSDLGANYGYTF.

The chain combines TRBV6-6 with TRBJ1-1, with D maybe TRBD1 (5 bases). Trimming removed 5 bases at V and 8 bases at J, with 21 bases between. The germline gives CDR1 MNHNY, CDR2 SVGAGI (reference sequence). The CDR3 spans 15 residues. The CDR3 coding sequence is TGTGCCAGCAGTCCTCCTGGGAGGGGCGCCCCCGAAGCTTTCTTT. Its translation is CASSPPGRGAPEAFF.

The chain is built from TRBV5-4 and TRBJ2-5; TRBD1 might be the D (6 bases). The V gene lost 5 bases and the J gene lost 2 bases, with 13 bases spanning the gap. Germline V gives CDR1 SGHNT, CDR2 YYREEE (reference sequence). This CDR3 has 14 residues. Written as DNA, the CDR3 is TGTGCCAGCAGTAACAGGGATTTACAAGAGACCCAGTACTTC. It is translated as CASSNRDLQETQYF.

CDR3 in DNA: TGCGCCAGCAGTGAGTCTGGGACAGGTAATCCCTCCTACAATGAGCAGTTCTTC. Translated: CASSESGTGNPSYNEQFF. The J gene is TRBJ2-1, the V gene TRBV10-1, with 8 bases fitting TRBD1. V lost 0 bases and J lost 0; bases outside the gene matches: 7. The CDR3 is 18 amino acids. Germline CDR1 is WNHNN and CDR2 is SYGVQD (reference sequence).

A few counts support this clone. V is TRBV5-8 and J is TRBJ2-7; 7 bases agree with TRBD1. The CDR3 is 14 amino acids. Trimming took 4 bases from V and 0 from J; bases not matched to a gene: 4. Germline CDR1 SGHTS, CDR2 YDEGEE. The CDR3 DNA reads as TGTGCCAGCAGCCGCGACAGGGCCTCCTACGAGCAGTACTTC. As protein: CASSRDRASYEQYF.

CDR3 nucleotides: TGTGCCTTGGACCGGGGACATGGAGAAAAACTGTTTTTT. Residues: CALDRGHGEKLFF. The chain has TRBV30 and TRBJ1-4; D is possibly TRBD1 (6 bases). Trimming took off 7 bases at V and 8 bases at J, with 17 bases between the two ends. Germline lookup yields CDR1 GTSNPN and CDR2 SVGIG (reference sequence). CDR3 length: 13 residues.

The chain joins TRBV7-8 to TRBJ1-3, with D unresolved. The ends were cut back, 1 base at V and 1 base at J, with 8 bases in the middle. CDR1 and CDR2 (germline): SGHVS, FQNEAQ. The CDR3 is 15 amino acids. CDR3 nucleotide sequence: TGTGCCAGCAGCTTAGTGACGTCTTCTGGAAACACCATATATTTT. It yields the protein CASSLVTSSGNTIYF. Complete variable domain (other parts from reference TRBV7-8 and TRBJ1-3): GAGVSQSPRYKVAKRGQDVALRCDPISGHVSLFWYQQALGQGPEFLTYFQNEAQLDKSGLPSDRFFAERPEGSVSTLKIQRTQQEDSAVYLCASSLVTSSGNTIYFGEGSWLTVV.

J is TRBJ2-2 and V is TRBV7-3; D is possibly TRBD2 (5 bases). CDR1 SGHTA and CDR2 FQGTGA come from the germline V gene. V was cut by 1 base and J by 6 bases, with 9 bases left in between. This CDR3 has 14 amino acids. DNA for the CDR3: TGTGCCAGCAGCTTAATGGCGGGCCCCGGGGAGCTGTTTTTT. It codes for CASSLMAGPGELFF. The entire variable domain, with the rest obtained from reference TRBV7-3 and TRBJ2-2, is as follows: GAGVSQTPSNKVTEKGKYVELRCDPISGHTALYWYRQSLGQGPEFLIYFQGTGAADDSGLPNDRFFAVRPEGSVSTLKIQRTERGDSAVYLCASSLMAGPGELFFGEGSRLTVL.

The chain couples TRBV5-1 to TRBJ1-1, with 7 bases lining up with TRBD1. V was pared by 3 bases and J by 6 bases, with 8 bases of the junction left unmatched. The CDR3 runs 14 residues. Germline values: CDR1 SGHRS, CDR2 YFSETQ. CDR3 region: CASSYDRDRAEAFF. Written as DNA, the CDR3 is TGCGCCAGCAGCTACGACAGGGATCGGGCTGAAGCTTTCTTT.

The chain combines TRBV11-2 with TRBJ1-6; no clear D. This CDR3 has 15 amino acids. V lost 2 bases and J 6 bases, leaving 11 bases between the germline ends. From germline, CDR1 is SGHAT and CDR2 FQNNGV. This chain's CDR3 is CASSLWQNLNSPLHF. The CDR3 nucleotides read TGTGCCAGCAGCTTATGGCAGAACCTTAATTCACCCCTCCACTTT.

The chain joins TRBV4-1 to TRBJ2-7; D may match TRBD1 or TRBD2 (6 bases each). Germline lookup yields CDR1 MGHRA and CDR2 YSYEKL. Trimming stripped 0 bases from V and 0 bases from J, with 15 bases between. This CDR3 has 17 amino acids. The CDR3 protein is CASSQEGGLPSSYEQYF. In nucleotides, the CDR3 is TGCGCCAGCAGCCAAGAAGGGGGGCTCCCGAGCTCCTACGAGCAGTACTTC.

The chain combines TRBV21-1 with TRBJ2-7. TRBV21-1 is shown as a pseudogene. The CDR3 has 14 residues. This CDR3 reads CASSIRDPGCEQYF. CDR3 nucleotides: TGTGCCAGCAGCATCCGGGACCCAGGTTGCGAGCAGTACTTC.

The chain has TRBV11-2 and TRBJ1-1; D not resolved. V dropped 5 bases and J dropped 1 base, with 11 bases sitting between them. The CDR3 is made up of 14 amino acids. Germline CDR1 reads SGHAT; CDR2 reads FQNNGV. The CDR3 protein is CASSRGPSNTEAFF. As DNA, the CDR3 is TGTGCCAGCAGCCGAGGTCCCTCGAACACTGAAGCTTTCTTT. The whole variable domain, filled in from reference TRBV11-2 and TRBJ1-1, reads EAGVAQSPRYKIIEKRQSVAFWCNPISGHATLYWYQQILGQGPKLLIQFQNNGVVDDSQLPKDRFSAERLKGVDSTLKIQPAKLEDSAVYLCASSRGPSNTEAFFGQGTRLTVV.

This chain uses TRBV21-1 with TRBJ1-2. TRBV21-1 is a listed pseudogene. This CDR3 is 15 amino acids long. The CDR3 DNA is TGTGCCAGCAGCCTTCTTGCCAAGATGGGCTATGGCTACACCTTC. It is translated as CASSLLAKMGYGYTF.

V usage is TRBV5-1 and J usage is TRBJ2-7; 8 positions match TRBD1. The germline V gene has CDR1 SGHRS and CDR2 YFSETQ. Trimming cost V 7 bases and J 5 bases; bases outside gene matches: 11. CDR3 length: 14 amino acids. The CDR3 DNA reads TGCGCCAGCTCATCGACAGGGGCCCACAACGAGCAGTACTTC. It encodes CASSSTGAHNEQYF.

The chain has TRBV25-1 and TRBJ2-3; TRBD2 matches at 9 bases. Trimming cost V 6 bases and J 5 bases; bases outside gene matches: 6. Per germline, CDR1 MGHDK and CDR2 SYGVNS. The CDR3 sequence is 14 residues long. The CDR3 protein is CASSGSGSLDTQYF. As DNA, the CDR3 is TGTGCCAGCAGCGGTAGCGGGAGCCTAGATACGCAGTATTTT.

The chain uses TRBV5-1 and TRBJ2-3; no clear D gene. Germline CDR1 reads SGHRS; CDR2 reads YFSETQ. The CDR3 consists of 14 residues. V lost 0 bases and J lost 3, with 8 bases in between. CDR3 sequence reads: CASSLARETDTQYF. For the CDR3, the DNA is TGCGCCAGCAGCTTGGCAAGGGAAACAGATACGCAGTATTTT.

The chain joins TRBV18 to TRBJ2-3, with D unclear. The CDR3 runs 14 residues. Germline V lookup: CDR1 KGHSH, CDR2 LQKENI. Trimming removed 3 bases at V and 4 bases at J, with 11 bases between. CDR3 DNA: TGTGCCAGCTCACCGGGCCGCGCGTCAGATACGCAGTATTTT. It specifies CASSPGRASDTQYF.

V is TRBV5-1 and J is TRBJ1-1; D uncertain. Germline loops: CDR1 SGHRS, CDR2 YFSETQ. The CDR3 length is 14 residues. V lost 4 bases and J 3 bases, leaving 13 bases between the germline ends. This CDR3 reads CASSERVEYTEAFF. The CDR3 DNA reads TGCGCCAGCAGCGAGCGGGTAGAGTACACTGAAGCTTTCTTT.

This chain joins TRBV30 and TRBJ1-2; D is uncertain. The germline gives CDR1 GTSNPN, CDR2 SVGIG (reference sequence). The V end lost 3 bases, the J end lost 3 bases, and 23 bases lay between the germline ends. This CDR3 is built from 17 residues. Here the CDR3 DNA reads TGTGCCTGGAGGGACCTAATCTGGGCCCGGGAAGACTATGGCTACACCTTC. This translates into CAWRDLIWAREDYGYTF.

The J gene is TRBJ1-3, the V gene TRBV6-1; D not certain. Germline CDR1 reads MNHNS; CDR2 reads SASEGT. This CDR3 has 15 residues. Trimming shortened V by 3 bases and J by 4 bases, and 13 bases separated the two germline ends. CDR3 sequence reads: CASSEQPLGGNTIYF. The CDR3 DNA reads as TGTGCCAGCAGTGAGCAGCCTCTAGGAGGAAACACCATATATTTT.